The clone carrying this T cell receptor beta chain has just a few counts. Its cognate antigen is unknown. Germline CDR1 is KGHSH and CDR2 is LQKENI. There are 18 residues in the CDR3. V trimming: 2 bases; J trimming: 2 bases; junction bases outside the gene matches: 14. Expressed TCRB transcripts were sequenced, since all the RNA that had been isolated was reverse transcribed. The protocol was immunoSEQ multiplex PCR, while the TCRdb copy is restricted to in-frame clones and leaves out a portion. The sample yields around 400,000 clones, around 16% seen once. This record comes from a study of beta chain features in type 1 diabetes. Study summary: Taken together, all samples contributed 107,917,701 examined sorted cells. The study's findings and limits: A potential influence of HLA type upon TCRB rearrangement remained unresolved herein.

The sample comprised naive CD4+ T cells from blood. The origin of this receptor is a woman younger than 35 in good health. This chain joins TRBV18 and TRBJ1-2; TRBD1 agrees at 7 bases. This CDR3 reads CASSPFDGRTGVNYGYTF. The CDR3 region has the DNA TGTGCCAGCTCACCATTCGATGGGCGGACAGGCGTAAACTATGGCTACACCTTC.